This T cell receptor (beta chain) was documented in a study of OX40 agonist ivuxolimab in advanced cancers. Overall study: An agonistic human IgG2 monoclonal antibody against OX40 (CD134) was given.

Clones were read by immunoSEQ multiplex PCR, and TCRdb kept only the in-frame ones, dropping some. Among approximately 89,000 clones listed, approximately 91% were seen once. The clonotype comes from an adult with an advanced solid tumor such as melanoma, head and neck, liver or kidney cancer. This sample comprised CD4+ or CD8+ T cells sorted from blood, obtained in a trial of the OX40 agonist ivuxolimab.

The CDR3 nucleotides read TGTGCCAGCAGCTTAAGGGCAGGGGGCGAAGAGACCCAGTACTTC. This codes for CASSLRAGGEETQYF. The V gene is TRBV7-3, the J gene TRBJ2-5, with TRBD1 identical over 8 bases. Per germline, CDR1 SGHTA and CDR2 FQGTGA. V lost 1 base, J lost 3 bases, and 4 bases stayed unmatched. The CDR3 consists of 15 residues.